One and the same sample provided the 30 T cell receptor beta chains below, sequenced in a study of PD-L1 blockade in urothelial cancer. Time point of the sample: pretreatment peripheral blood. Clones were sequenced by immunoSEQ multiplex PCR, and TCRdb holds only the in-frame ones, with some missing. This sample carries tens of thousands of clones, 84% of them seen once, and the ten largest clones take approximately 2.1%. Sample: PBMCs, taken around atezolizumab (anti-PD-L1) treatment. These receptors originate from a man in his fifties or sixties with urothelial cancer.

Turning to this clone: The germline gene is not matched at one end of the junction; a read error may be the cause. The rearrangement links TRBV6-6 to TRBJ1-2; a possible D gene is TRBD1 (6 bases). Germline-derived CDR1 and CDR2 are MNHNY and SVGAGI (reference sequence). The CDR3 sequence is 8 residues long. CDR3 in amino acids: CASRGGSF. The CDR3 DNA reads as TGTGCCAGCAGAGGGGGTTCCTTC.

V usage is TRBV30 and J usage is TRBJ2-7; the D gene is possibly TRBD2 (6 bases). The CDR3 runs 13 residues. Germline V gene lookup returns CDR1 GTSNPN and CDR2 SVGIG (reference sequence). The V end was cut by 4 bases, the J end by 8 bases, with 18 bases between. CDR3 nucleotides: TGTGCCTGGACGCCCGTGGGACTTTACCAGCAGTACTTC. Protein product: CAWTPVGLYQQYF.

The chain combines TRBV30 with TRBJ1-5; 10 bases are shared with TRBD1. CDR3 length: 14 residues. The germline CDR1 and CDR2 sequences are GTSNPN and SVGIG (reference sequence). The V gene end was trimmed by 6 bases and the J gene end by 4 bases; junction bases not matched to a gene: 6. CDR3 amino acids: CACDWTGGNQPQHF. CDR3 in DNA: TGTGCCTGCGACTGGACAGGGGGTAATCAGCCCCAGCATTTT.

In its sample, this clone was seen once. This chain joins TRBV7-9 and TRBJ2-5, with 11 positions matching TRBD2. This CDR3 comprises 16 residues. Germline V lookup: CDR1 SEHNR, CDR2 FQNEAQ (reference sequence). With 2 bases clipped from V and 4 bases from J, the junction kept 6 bases outside the gene matches. CDR3 sequence reads: CASSLLAGGHAETQYF. The CDR3, as DNA: TGTGCCAGCAGCTTACTAGCGGGGGGCCATGCAGAGACCCAGTACTTC.

The CDR3 reads CASSERPAANTIYF. In DNA, the CDR3 is TGTGCCAGCAGTGAGCGGCCGGCCGCAAACACCATATATTTT. The gene calls are TRBV6-1 and TRBJ1-3; D is undetermined. Between the trimmed V and J ends, which lost 3 bases and 6 bases, there was a span of 12 bases. Germline V gene lookup returns CDR1 MNHNS and CDR2 SASEGT. This CDR3 spans 14 amino acids.

The chain joins TRBV11-3 to TRBJ2-1; weak D call: TRBD2 (5 bases). CDR3 length: 14 residues. Looked up from germline, CDR1 is SGHNT and CDR2 is YENEEA. Trimming cost V 1 base and J 9 bases, with 13 bases left between them. The CDR3 protein is CASSLGGSAAEQFF. Written as DNA, the CDR3 is TGTGCCAGCAGCTTAGGGGGTAGCGCGGCTGAGCAGTTCTTC.

This clone occurred once. V and J are TRBV6-6 and TRBJ2-5; D gene unclear. CDR3 length: 11 amino acids. Looked up from germline, CDR1 is MNHNY and CDR2 is SVGAGI (reference sequence). The V gene lost 7 bases and the J gene lost 5 bases, with 8 bases spanning the gap. CDR3 nucleotides: TGTGCCAGCAACCGAGGCGAGACCCAGTACTTC. Encoded protein: CASNRGETQYF.

This chain connects TRBV7-2 to TRBJ2-1; a weak D match, TRBD1 (6 bases). There are 15 residues in the CDR3. From germline, CDR1 is SGHTA and CDR2 FQGNSA. V was trimmed by 4 bases and J by 2 bases, leaving 12 bases between them. CDR3 amino acids: CASSSSGQAYNEQFF. CDR3 coding DNA: TGTGCCAGCAGCTCCTCGGGACAAGCCTACAATGAGCAGTTCTTC.

This clone appeared a few times. This chain links TRBV10-3 with TRBJ1-1; 9 bases line up with TRBD1. CDR3 length: 13 amino acids. After removal of 10 bases from V and 3 bases from J, the junction contained 6 bases not matched to a gene. CDR1 and CDR2 (germline): ENHRY, SYGVKD. CDR3 loop: CANQDRGDTEAFF. The DNA for the CDR3 is TGTGCCAACCAGGACAGGGGAGACACTGAAGCTTTCTTT.

The gene calls are TRBV5-6 and TRBJ2-1; TRBD2 matches at 10 bases. With 0 bases clipped from V and 9 bases from J, the junction kept 12 bases outside the gene matches. The CDR3 covers 17 residues. Looked up from germline, CDR1 is SGHDT and CDR2 is YYEEEE. Here the CDR3 DNA reads TGTGCCAGCAGCTTGGTAACTAGCGGGAACGTAGGGGGTGAGCAGTTCTTC. Translation gives CASSLVTSGNVGGEQFF.

The rearrangement links TRBV28 to TRBJ1-4, with TRBD1 as a possible D gene (6 bases). Trimming left V 4 bases short and J 5 bases short, with 11 bases between. There are 14 residues in the CDR3. Germline values: CDR1 MDHEN, CDR2 SYDVKM. Here the CDR3 reads CASSWGQRNEKLFF. The CDR3 DNA sequence: TGTGCCAGCAGTTGGGGACAAAGGAATGAAAAACTGTTTTTT.

This chain links TRBV10-3 with TRBJ2-4; D not certain. Germline CDR1 and CDR2: ENHRY and SYGVKD. V lost 2 bases to trimming and J lost 2 bases, with 13 bases between them. The CDR3 has 16 amino acids. DNA of the CDR3: TGTGCCATCAGTGAGGCTAATCTCGAGTCCAAAAACATTCAGTACTTC. Its protein is CAISEANLESKNIQYF.

The rearrangement links TRBV30 to TRBJ1-5, with D uncertain. Per germline, CDR1 GTSNPN and CDR2 SVGIG (reference sequence). Trimming left V 1 base short and J 0 bases short, with 7 bases between. The CDR3 contains 14 residues. The chain's CDR3 is CAWSGHTSNQPQHF. CDR3 nucleotide sequence: TGTGCCTGGAGTGGACACACTAGCAATCAGCCCCAGCATTTT.

Only one count was recorded for this clone. The chain combines TRBV9 with TRBJ2-3, with a tentative D call TRBD2 (5 bases). This CDR3 spans 12 amino acids. Germline CDR1 is SGDLS and CDR2 is YYNGEE. V lost 4 bases, J lost 6 bases, and 9 bases lay in between. CDR3 protein: CASSLSGDTQYF. The CDR3 DNA follows: TGTGCCAGCAGCCTCTCGGGGGATACGCAGTATTTT.

This clone was detected only a few times. The gene calls are TRBV5-1 and TRBJ2-7; maybe TRBD2 (5 bases). Trimming cost V 6 bases and J 0 bases, with 13 bases left between them. Per germline, CDR1 SGHRS and CDR2 YFSETQ. This CDR3 spans 14 amino acids. Written as DNA, the CDR3 is TGCGCCAGCACCGAGGGTGGGATCTCCTACGAGCAGTACTTC. Translation: CASTEGGISYEQYF.

V and J are TRBV19 and TRBJ1-4; 7 bases are a match to TRBD1. CDR1 is LNHDA and CDR2 is SQIVND in the germline V gene (reference sequence). The J segment lost 0 bases and the V segment lost 3 bases, leaving 7 bases of the junction unmatched. This CDR3 is 17 amino acids long. CDR3: CASSMLSQGATNEKLFF. DNA of the CDR3: TGTGCCAGTAGTATGTTGAGTCAGGGGGCAACTAATGAAAAACTGTTTTTT.

CDR3 bases: TGTGCCAGCAGTTTACTCTCGGTAGCGGGGAGACCTTACAATGAGCAGTTCTTC. Translating gives CASSLLSVAGRPYNEQFF. The V call is TRBV28, the J call TRBJ2-1, with TRBD2 matching over 8 bases. V dropped 2 bases and J dropped 4; count of bases not matched to a gene: 13. The germline CDR1 and CDR2 sequences are MDHEN and SYDVKM. The CDR3 has 18 amino acids.

The genes are TRBV27 and TRBJ2-7; perhaps TRBD1 as D (6 bases). Between the trimmed V and J ends, which lost 4 bases and 4 bases, there was a span of 23 bases. Per germline, CDR1 MNHEY and CDR2 SMNVEV (reference sequence). This CDR3 contains 17 residues. CDR3 amino acids: CASSSRYRDVKGYEQYF. CDR3 sequence (DNA): TGTGCCAGCAGTTCGAGATACAGGGACGTCAAGGGGTACGAGCAGTACTTC.

V is TRBV19 and J is TRBJ2-3, with 8 positions matching TRBD1. Germline assignment: CDR1 LNHDA and CDR2 SQIVND (reference sequence). The J segment lost 0 bases and the V segment lost 3 bases, leaving 8 bases of the junction unmatched. The CDR3 runs 17 residues. The CDR3, as DNA: TGTGCCAGTAGTATTAGGGGCAGGGGGCCTAGCACAGATACGCAGTATTTT. Translating gives CASSIRGRGPSTDTQYF.

The V gene is TRBV5-6, the J gene TRBJ1-1; weak D call: TRBD1 (5 bases). V shed 3 bases and J shed 12 bases, with 18 bases lying between them. The CDR3 totals 13 residues. Germline lookup yields CDR1 SGHDT and CDR2 YYEEEE. The CDR3, as DNA: TGTGCCAGCAGCTCTCCCTCCGGGGGGGGAACTTTCTTT. Translating it yields CASSSPSGGGTFF.

This clone was detected once. This rearrangement joins TRBV10-2 to TRBJ1-2, with 8 positions matching TRBD1. With 0 bases clipped from V and 4 bases from J, the junction kept 4 bases outside the gene matches. CDR1 and CDR2 (germline): WSHSY, SAAADI. The CDR3 is 15 residues long. The CDR3 spells CASSESRTGFYGYTF. The CDR3 DNA reads as TGCGCCAGCAGTGAGTCTAGGACAGGGTTCTATGGCTACACCTTC.

The rearrangement uses TRBV23-1 and TRBJ2-3; D unclear. TRBV23-1 is sorted into the ORF group, with uncertain function. V was cut by 4 bases and J by 7 bases, with 15 bases left in between. The CDR3 has 14 amino acids. In nucleotides, the CDR3 is TGCGCCAGCAGTCTTTTTCCCCGCGCCCATACGCAGTATTTT. Protein product: CASSLFPRAHTQYF.

V and J are TRBV2 and TRBJ1-2; 9 bases are shared with TRBD1. The CDR3 consists of 13 residues. V lost 6 bases and J lost 6; bases outside the gene matches: 5. Germline CDR1 and CDR2: SNHLY and FYNNEI. CDR3 region: CASREWTGDGYTF. In nucleotides, the CDR3 is TGTGCCAGCAGGGAGTGGACAGGGGATGGCTACACCTTC.

J is TRBJ2-7 and V is TRBV5-6; a weak D match, TRBD2 (6 bases). CDR3 length: 16 amino acids. V was cut by 1 base and J by 1 base, with 15 bases left in between. CDR1 and CDR2 (germline): SGHDT, YYEEEE. The CDR3 here is CASSLISGYESYEQYF. CDR3 in DNA: TGTGCCAGCAGCTTGATTAGCGGATATGAATCCTACGAGCAGTACTTC. Together with reference TRBV5-6 and TRBJ2-7, the CDR3 gives the full variable domain: DAGVTQSPTHLIKTRGQQVTLRCSPKSGHDTVSWYQQALGQGPQFIFQYYEEEERQRGNFPDRFSGHQFPNYSSELNVNALLLGDSALYLCASSLISGYESYEQYFGPGTRLTVT.

As for this clone: One junction end disagrees with the germline gene, perhaps due to a read error. V usage is TRBV6-5 and J usage is TRBJ2-5; no clear D. Germline V gene sequence: CDR1 MNHEY, CDR2 SVGAGI. The CDR3 contains 12 residues. The CDR3 DNA is TGTGCCAGCAGTTCCTCGGAAGAGGCCCAGTACTTC. Protein: CASSSSEEAQYF.

The table lists this clone with a count of one. CDR3 amino acids: CASMGLAVRNEQFF. The CDR3 DNA is TGTGCCAGCATGGGACTAGCTGTAAGAAATGAGCAGTTCTTC. The chain carries TRBV2 and TRBJ2-1; 9 bases map to TRBD2. V gave up 7 bases and J gave up 7 bases; unmatched junction bases: 8. Germline-derived CDR1 and CDR2 are SNHLY and FYNNEI. The CDR3 sequence is 14 residues long.

This chain connects TRBV5-4 to TRBJ1-2, with 10 bases identical to TRBD1. The V and J ends lost 1 base and 5 bases, in that order; junction bases with no gene match: 2. Germline lookup yields CDR1 SGHNT and CDR2 YYREEE (reference sequence). The CDR3 spans 14 residues. CDR3 protein: CASSLTGQGYGYTF. As DNA, the CDR3 is TGTGCCAGCAGCTTGACGGGACAGGGGTATGGCTACACCTTC.

The chain joins TRBV27 to TRBJ2-7; possibly TRBD1 for D (5 bases). V dropped 4 bases and J dropped 2 bases, with 9 bases sitting between them. The germline V gene has CDR1 MNHEY and CDR2 SMNVEV (reference sequence). The CDR3 contains 13 residues. This CDR3 is CASSSDSPYEQYF. CDR3 nucleotide sequence: TGTGCCAGCAGTTCCGACAGCCCCTACGAGCAGTACTTC.

This chain connects TRBV6-1 to TRBJ2-1, with TRBD2 matching 8 bases. Trimming cost V 7 bases and J 0 bases; bases outside gene matches: 5. Germline V gives CDR1 MNHNS, CDR2 SASEGT. The CDR3 is made up of 15 amino acids. In nucleotides, the CDR3 is TGTGCCAGCAAATTAGCGGGGAACTCCTACAATGAGCAGTTCTTC. Its translation: CASKLAGNSYNEQFF.

This clone was observed once. The gene calls are TRBV29-1 and TRBJ1-2; weak D call: TRBD1 (6 bases). This CDR3 is 12 amino acids long. Germline V gene sequence: CDR1 SQVTM, CDR2 ANQGSEA. V shed 6 bases and J shed 2 bases, with 10 bases lying between them. In DNA form, the CDR3 reads TGCAGCGTGGCTACAGGGAACTATGGCTACACCTTC. Translating gives CSVATGNYGYTF. The full variable domain, completed using reference TRBV29-1 and TRBJ1-2, is SAVISQKPSRDICQRGTSLTIQCQVDSQVTMMFWYRQQPGQSLTLIATANQGSEATYESGFVIDKFPISRPNLTFSTLTVSNMSPEDSSIYLCSVATGNYGYTFGSGTRLTVV.